This entry features one T cell receptor beta chain sequence. This clonotype showed up many times. Which antigen it targets is not known. Nothing much larger sits one base from this clone, and base qualities are not available. Per the publication, the time point label means: newly diagnosed GD, antithyroid drugs for less than 3 months. For both TCR sequencing and RNA sequencing, RNA was extracted from PBMCs using TRIzol. Graves' disease was diagnosed according to American Thyroid Association guidelines. Recruitment of patients was carried out at an endocrinology department in Xi'an, China. Each patient gave approximately 10 milliliters of peripheral blood, collected in an EDTA anticoagulant tube. Ficoll Paque Plus density gradient separation was used to isolate PBMCs, and no additional T cell sorting was done. An Agilent 2100 Bioanalyzer and agarose gel were used to check RNA quality, while a NanoDrop 2000 measured RNA concentration.

V is pared back by 2 bases and J by 1 base, with 9 bases lying between the germline termini. The germline V gene encodes CDR1 SGHRS and CDR2 YFSETQ. The CDR3 sequence holds 14 residues, the cysteine and phenylalanine included. Solely the CDR3 DNA is kept, with 42 bases framed from the first base. This sample was taken from a study of regulatory T cells in long-lasting Graves disease listed by TCRdb under 2021. About the full investigation: Newly diagnosed Graves' disease patients had taken antithyroid drugs for less than 3 months. The study took place in China and was registered as a clinical trial. This study used TCR sequencing and RNA sequencing of peripheral blood to compare persistent Graves' disease patients against newly diagnosed Graves' disease patients. A total of roughly 35 samples underwent TCR sequencing: about 13 from persistent and some 20 from newly diagnosed Graves' disease patients.

The method behind the library was multiplex PCR. The reads were generated on an Illumina HiSeq 4000. CDR3 regions were amplified by Arm-PCR with iRepertoire HTBI primers to construct TCR beta libraries. Before sequencing, the PCR products went through gel purification. The authors processed their data as follows. Gene usage analysis of CDR3 amino acid clonotypes relied on the roughly 58 TRBV and fewer than 15 TRBJ segments identified across samples. Filtered high-quality paired reads were merged into contigs using COPE and FqMerger. BLAST was used to align contigs to the IMGT TRBV, TRBD and TRBJ reference genes, and CDR3 was defined following IMGT. Clonotypes above 0.1% frequency were classified as highly expanded clones. Repertoire diversity was measured by Shannon entropy, and V-J evenness by the Gini coefficient. Public clonotypes were defined as clonotypes shared by more than one individual. The public sequencing data were trimmed at Q25 with fastp and processed into clonotypes with MiXCR by TCRdb, which kept only in-frame beta chains. Records with the same CDR3 protein are collapsed into one entry carrying the most frequent genes and DNA. The V and J calls were determined by TCRdb, not by the authors. This sample has around 500,000 distinct CDR3 sequences in its table, and approximately 12% of those were observed once. The ten largest clonotypes hold about 10% of the sample.

General findings and caveats noted by the study authors: Because the primary lesion, thyroid tissue, could not be accessed, the study looked at peripheral blood alone. Sequencing and analysis were restricted to the TCR beta chain. The authors noted that the small sample size was a limitation that may lower accuracy. Persistent disease showed preferential use of TRBV28, TRBJ1-2 and TRBJ2-5, whereas newly diagnosed disease favored TRBV20-1 and TRBJ2-1. More public clonotypes were shared among persistent patients (fewer than 3,000) than among newly diagnosed patients (under 1,000). Compared with newly diagnosed patients, patients with persistent Graves' disease had lower TCR Shannon entropy and fewer highly expanded clones, which suggests clonal expansion.

The same sample was also used in a study of T cells in Graves' hyperthyroidism and ophthalmopathy. The second paper further reports: Graves' hyperthyroidism was defined as stable when no progression to ophthalmopathy occurred over 18 months of follow-up. Hyperthyroidism patients were newly diagnosed, with disease duration under 2 months, and aged 18 to 65 years. Patients with uncontrolled infections, other autoimmune diseases, pregnancy or lactation were excluded. Diagnoses were established on the basis of clinical symptoms, serum thyroxine and TRAb, thyroid ultrasound, and orbital computed tomography. A first-round RT-PCR of the TCR CDR3 used the HTBI primer set with the Qiagen OneStep RT-PCR kit. Most expanded thyroid clonotypes (frequency above 0.001) were also found in blood, which suggests that blood repertoires may mirror thyroid immune responses. A model built on a 13 V-J signature distinguished ophthalmopathy from stable hyperthyroidism, reaching about 89% sensitivity and around 81% specificity in cross-validation and 80%/75% in testing. In validation, progression to ophthalmopathy was predicted by the model with roughly 69% sensitivity and just over 72% specificity, a median of 6.5 months before onset. To identify distinguishing TCR V-J signatures, a discovery cohort of some 100 patients was used, comprising some 45 with Graves' ophthalmopathy and approximately 58 with stable Graves' hyperthyroidism. An independent validation cohort of around 19 hyperthyroidism patients and roughly 16 patients who later progressed to ophthalmopathy tested prospective prediction of ophthalmopathy. The approximately 95 discovery patients were divided at random into training and test sets in a 7:3 ratio. In addition, the study compared T-cell repertoires in thyroid tissue and in blood from roughly 6 Graves' hyperthyroidism patients. After sampling, hyperthyroidism patients received methimazole starting at 30 mg daily, and ophthalmopathy patients received high-dose intravenous methylprednisolone. Libraries were constructed in a second round of multiplex PCR, after which size selection and purification were carried out. The libraries were sequenced on an Illumina HiSeq2000 using paired-end 100 bp reads. Raw data were processed with SOAPnuke, discarding reads with adapters, uncalled bases, mean Phred below 15, or no exact constant-primer or identifier match. High-quality paired reads were merged with COPE v1.2.5, and unique nucleotide sequences were defined as clonotypes. Clonotypes were aligned to IMGT TRBV, TRBD and TRBJ reference segments using MiTCR v1.1. The analysis included only V-J combinations with a frequency above 0.0001, which together covered over 98% of the repertoires. The TCS score was defined as F50 (clonal expansion) divided by E x V (chaos), with BLOSUM62-based TCRdist calculated between CDR3 peptides within each V-J. Welch's t-statistics and random forest reduced 450 to 600 V-J features to 13, which were used in a naive Bayes classifier (R e1071). No statistical method was used to set the sample size in advance, and investigators knew the group allocation. TCR Vbeta CDR3 sequencing of roughly 140 peripheral blood samples (43 ophthalmopathy, under 80 hyperthyroidism and roughly 17 progressor patients) is reported in the paper.

The TCR comes from a man aged 25 to 40 with Graves disease. Donor details come from another sample of the same person, matched by shared clones. In this chain, TRBV5-1 is recombined with TRBJ1-1; the D gene remains uncertain. The specimen comprised peripheral blood mononuclear cells (PBMCs), sampled at new diagnosis, from a patient treated with antithyroid drugs. The CDR3 region reads CASSFGSSNTEAFF. The DNA sequence is TGCGCCAGCAGCTTCGGGTCGTCGAACACTGAAGCTTTCTTT. This CDR3, with the reference TRBV5-1 and TRBJ1-1 proteins standing in past its ends, gives the full variable domain KAGVTQTPRYLIKTRGQQVTLSCSPISGHRSVSWYQQTPGQGLQFLFEYFSETQRNKGNFPGRFSGRQFSNSRSEMNVSTLELGDSALYLCASSFGSSNTEAFFGQGTRLTVV.